This record concerns one TCR beta chain sequence. Its cognate antigen is unknown. These data come from a study of T cell responses to AZD1222 COVID-19 vaccine. Repertoires were generated with immunoSEQ multiplex PCR, while TCRdb's copy carries only in-frame clones and drops some. The sample has 120,000 to 150,000 clones; 92% are singletons. The CDR3 sequence is 12 residues long. The germline CDR1 and CDR2 sequences are SNHLY and FYNNEI. The ends were cut back, 7 bases at V and 8 bases at J, with 11 bases in the middle. Whole-study findings and limits: Sampled repertoires all dated from after the peak T cell response. Of spike-specific TCRs, nearly half reportedly target regions left unmutated in variants. At study baseline, merely more than 5 AZD1222 recipients were seropositive. White British ancestry dominated among donors, who included more females, and clonal diversity was possibly underestimated.

The gene calls are TRBV2 and TRBJ1-4; weak D call: TRBD1 (5 bases). Source: peripheral blood, taken 28 days after the second AZD1222 dose. This clonotype was obtained from an adult who received the AZD1222 COVID-19 vaccine. The CDR3 region has the DNA TGTGCCAGCATGGGGGAGGGGGAAAAACTGTTTTTT. Translated: CASMGEGEKLFF.